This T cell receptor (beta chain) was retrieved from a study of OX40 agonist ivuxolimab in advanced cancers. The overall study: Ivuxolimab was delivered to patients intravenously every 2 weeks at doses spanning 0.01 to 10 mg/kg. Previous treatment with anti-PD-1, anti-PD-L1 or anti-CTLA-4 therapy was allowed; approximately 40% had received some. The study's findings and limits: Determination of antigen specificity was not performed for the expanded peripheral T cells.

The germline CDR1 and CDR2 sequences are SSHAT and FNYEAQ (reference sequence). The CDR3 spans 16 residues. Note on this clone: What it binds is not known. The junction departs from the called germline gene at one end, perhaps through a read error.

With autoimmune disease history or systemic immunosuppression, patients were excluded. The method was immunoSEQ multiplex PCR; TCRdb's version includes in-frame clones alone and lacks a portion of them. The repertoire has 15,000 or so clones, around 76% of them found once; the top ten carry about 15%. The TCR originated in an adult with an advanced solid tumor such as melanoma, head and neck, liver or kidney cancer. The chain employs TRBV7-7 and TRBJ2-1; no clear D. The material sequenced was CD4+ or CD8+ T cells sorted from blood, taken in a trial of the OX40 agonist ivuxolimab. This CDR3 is CASSPYLVQFGNEQFF. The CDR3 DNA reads TGTGCTAGCAGCCCCTATCTAGTACAATTTGGGAATGAGCAGTTCTTC.